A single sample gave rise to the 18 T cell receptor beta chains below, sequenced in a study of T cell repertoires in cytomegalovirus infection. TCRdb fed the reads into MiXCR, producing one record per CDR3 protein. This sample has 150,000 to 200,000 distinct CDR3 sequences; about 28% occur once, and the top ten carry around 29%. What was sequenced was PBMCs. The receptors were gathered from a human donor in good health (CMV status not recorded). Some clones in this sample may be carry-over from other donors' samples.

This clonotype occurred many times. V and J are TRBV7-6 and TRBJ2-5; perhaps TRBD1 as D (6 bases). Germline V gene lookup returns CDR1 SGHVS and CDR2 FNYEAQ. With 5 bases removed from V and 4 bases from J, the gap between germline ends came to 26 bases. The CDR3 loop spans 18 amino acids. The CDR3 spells CASSLDPGDRKKRETQYF. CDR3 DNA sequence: TGTGCCAGCAGCCTCGACCCGGGTGACAGGAAAAAGAGAGAGACCCAGTACTTC.

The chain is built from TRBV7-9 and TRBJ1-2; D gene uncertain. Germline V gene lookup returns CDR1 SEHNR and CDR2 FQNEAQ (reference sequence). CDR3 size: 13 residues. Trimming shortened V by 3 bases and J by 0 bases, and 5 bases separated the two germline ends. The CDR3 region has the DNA TGTGCCAGCAGCTTGGATCCTAACTATGGCTACACCTTC. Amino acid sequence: CASSLDPNYGYTF.

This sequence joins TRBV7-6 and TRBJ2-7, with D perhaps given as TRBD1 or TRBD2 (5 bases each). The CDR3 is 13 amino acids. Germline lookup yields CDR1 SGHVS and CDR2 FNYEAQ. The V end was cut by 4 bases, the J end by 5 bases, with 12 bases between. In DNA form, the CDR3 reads TGTGCCAGCAGCTCGAGAGGGGATCACGAGCAGTACTTC. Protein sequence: CASSSRGDHEQYF.

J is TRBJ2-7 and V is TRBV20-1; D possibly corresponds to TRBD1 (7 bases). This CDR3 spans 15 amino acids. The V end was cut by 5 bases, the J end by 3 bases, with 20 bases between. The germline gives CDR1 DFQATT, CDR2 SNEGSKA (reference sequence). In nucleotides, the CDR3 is TGCAGTGCTCTTAAGACAGGGTGGGAGGTCTACGAGCAGTACTTC. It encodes CSALKTGWEVYEQYF.

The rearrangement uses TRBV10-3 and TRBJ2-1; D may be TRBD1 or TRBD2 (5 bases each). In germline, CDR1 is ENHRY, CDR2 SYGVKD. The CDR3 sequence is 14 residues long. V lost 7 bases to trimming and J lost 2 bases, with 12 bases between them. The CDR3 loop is CAIILGTAYNEQFF. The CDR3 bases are TGTGCCATCATTCTCGGGACGGCCTACAATGAGCAGTTCTTC.

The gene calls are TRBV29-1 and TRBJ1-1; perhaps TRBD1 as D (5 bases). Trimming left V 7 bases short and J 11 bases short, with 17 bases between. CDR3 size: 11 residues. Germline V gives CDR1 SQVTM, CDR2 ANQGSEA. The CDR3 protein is CSARTGGRAFF. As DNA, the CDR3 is TGCAGCGCCCGGACGGGGGGAAGGGCTTTCTTT.

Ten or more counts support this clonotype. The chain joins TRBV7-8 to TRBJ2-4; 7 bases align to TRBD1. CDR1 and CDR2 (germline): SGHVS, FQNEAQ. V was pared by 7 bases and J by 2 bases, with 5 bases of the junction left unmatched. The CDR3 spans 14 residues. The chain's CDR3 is CASTQQGTKNIQYF. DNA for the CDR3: TGTGCCAGCACCCAACAGGGGACCAAAAACATTCAGTACTTC.

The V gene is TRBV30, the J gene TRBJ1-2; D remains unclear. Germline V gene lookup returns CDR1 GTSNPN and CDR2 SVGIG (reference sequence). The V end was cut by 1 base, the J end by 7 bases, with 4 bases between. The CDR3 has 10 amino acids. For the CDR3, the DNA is TGTGCCTGGAGTGATACTGGCTACACCTTC. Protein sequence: CAWSDTGYTF.

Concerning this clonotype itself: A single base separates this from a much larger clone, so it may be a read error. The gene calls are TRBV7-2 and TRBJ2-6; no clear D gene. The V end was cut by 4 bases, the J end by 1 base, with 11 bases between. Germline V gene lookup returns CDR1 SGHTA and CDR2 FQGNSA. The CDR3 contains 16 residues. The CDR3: CASSSLPESGANVLTF. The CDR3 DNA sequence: TGTGCCAGCAGCTCCCTACCTGAGTCTGGGGCCAACGTCCTGACTTTC.

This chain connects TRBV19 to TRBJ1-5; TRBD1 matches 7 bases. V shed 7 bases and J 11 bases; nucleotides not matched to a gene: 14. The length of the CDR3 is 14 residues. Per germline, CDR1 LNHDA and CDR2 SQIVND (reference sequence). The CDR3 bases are TGTGCCAGTACCACGGGACAGCGGGTTTGGACCCAGCATTTT. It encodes CASTTGQRVWTQHF.

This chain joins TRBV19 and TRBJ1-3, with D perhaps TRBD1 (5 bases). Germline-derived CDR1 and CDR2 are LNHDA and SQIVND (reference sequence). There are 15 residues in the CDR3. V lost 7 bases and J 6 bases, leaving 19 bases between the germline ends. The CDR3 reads CASNRKTAKINTIYF. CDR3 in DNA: TGTGCCAGTAATCGGAAGACAGCAAAAATAAACACCATATATTTT.

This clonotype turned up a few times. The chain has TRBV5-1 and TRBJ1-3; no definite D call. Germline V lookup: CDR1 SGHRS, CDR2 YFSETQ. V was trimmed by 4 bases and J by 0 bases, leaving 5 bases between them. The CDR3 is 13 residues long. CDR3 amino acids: CASSPGSGNTIYF. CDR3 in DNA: TGCGCCAGCAGCCCCGGCTCTGGAAACACCATATATTTT.

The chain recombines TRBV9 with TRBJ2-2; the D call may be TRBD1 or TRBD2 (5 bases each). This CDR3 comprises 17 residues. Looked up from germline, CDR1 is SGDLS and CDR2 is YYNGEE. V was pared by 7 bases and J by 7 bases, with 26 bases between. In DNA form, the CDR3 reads TGTGCCAGCCCCTCGGGGCAGGGTCCCATCTTCAGCGGGGAGCTGTTTTTT. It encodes CASPSGQGPIFSGELFF. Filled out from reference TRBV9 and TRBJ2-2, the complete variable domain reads DSGVTQTPKHLITATGQRVTLRCSPRSGDLSVYWYQQSLDQGLQFLIQYYNGEERAKGNILERFSAQQFPDLHSELNLSSLELGDSALYFCASPSGQGPIFSGELFFGEGSRLTVL.

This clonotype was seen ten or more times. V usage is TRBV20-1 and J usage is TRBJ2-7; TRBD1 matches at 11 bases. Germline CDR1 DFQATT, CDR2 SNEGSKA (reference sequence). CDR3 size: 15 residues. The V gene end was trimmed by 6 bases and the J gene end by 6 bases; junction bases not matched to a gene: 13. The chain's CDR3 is CSAPLSGTGGSEQYF. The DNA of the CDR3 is TGCAGTGCACCTCTTTCCGGGACAGGGGGATCCGAGCAGTACTTC.

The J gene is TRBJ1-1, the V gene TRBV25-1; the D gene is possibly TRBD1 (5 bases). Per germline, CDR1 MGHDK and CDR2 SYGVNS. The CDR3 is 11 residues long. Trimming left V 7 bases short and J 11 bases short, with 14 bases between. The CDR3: CASMLGVQAFF. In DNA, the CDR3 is TGTGCCAGCATGTTAGGGGTGCAGGCTTTCTTT. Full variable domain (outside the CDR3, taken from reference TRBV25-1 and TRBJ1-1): EADIYQTPRYLVIGTGKKITLECSQTMGHDKMYWYQQDPGMELHLIHYSYGVNSTEKGDLSSESTVSRIRTEHFPLTLESARPSHTSQYLCASMLGVQAFFGQGTRLTVV.

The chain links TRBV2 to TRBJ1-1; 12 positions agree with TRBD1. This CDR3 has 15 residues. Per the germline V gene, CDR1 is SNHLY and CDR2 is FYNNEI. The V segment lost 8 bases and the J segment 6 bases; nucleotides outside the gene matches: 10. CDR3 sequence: CASGRDRGRFAEAFF. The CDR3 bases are TGTGCCAGCGGGAGGGACAGGGGGCGTTTCGCTGAAGCTTTCTTT.

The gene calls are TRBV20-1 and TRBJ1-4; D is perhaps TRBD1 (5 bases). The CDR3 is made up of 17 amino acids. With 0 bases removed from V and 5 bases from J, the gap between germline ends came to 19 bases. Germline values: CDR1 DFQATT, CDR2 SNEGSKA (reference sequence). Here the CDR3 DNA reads TGCAGTGCTAGAGATAAAGTAAGACAGAGATTAAATGAAAAACTGTTTTTT. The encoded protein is CSARDKVRQRLNEKLFF.

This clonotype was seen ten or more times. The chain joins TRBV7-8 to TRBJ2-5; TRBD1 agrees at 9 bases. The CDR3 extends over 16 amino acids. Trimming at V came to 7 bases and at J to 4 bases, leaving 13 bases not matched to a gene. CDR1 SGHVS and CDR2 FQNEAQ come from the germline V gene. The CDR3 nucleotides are TGTGCCAGCATCCCAAACAGGGGGCGACGGGGAGAGACCCAGTACTTC. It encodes CASIPNRGRRGETQYF.